The entry below gives a single TCR beta chain sequence along with its context. This entry comes from a study of blood T cell repertoires in COVID-19. The wider study: The United States, Italy and Spain provided the acute and convalescent COVID-19 samples.

The germline gives CDR1 SNHLY, CDR2 FYNNEI. V shed 6 bases, J shed 4 bases, and the junction held 9 bases outside the gene matches. The CDR3 contains 18 residues. In the authors' workflow: Amplification of reference gene primers was used by the study to estimate nucleated cell counts. Produced via immunoSEQ multiplex PCR; TCRdb's table is partial and in-frame only. V and J calls plus clone size are reproduced from that table; the DNA served to infer D and trimming. This table has approximately 40,000 clones, about 88% appearing once. What was sequenced was peripheral blood. This receptor was obtained from a human donor in a cohort sampled during active COVID-19. The chain combines TRBV2 with TRBJ2-2; TRBD2 matches at 15 bases. The CDR3 DNA follows: TGTGCCAGCAGGGGACTAGCGGGGGGCCAAACTTTCACCGGGGAGCTGTTTTTT. It codes for CASRGLAGGQTFTGELFF.